This entry is about one T cell receptor beta chain. The CDR3 spans 21 residues. Looked up from germline, CDR1 is SGHRS and CDR2 is YFSETQ. Trimming stripped 4 bases from V and 2 bases from J, with 34 bases between. The sample comes from a study of OX40 agonist ivuxolimab in advanced cancers. Here immunoSEQ multiplex PCR was the method, and the copy in TCRdb shows in-frame clones only, minus some. Of 50,000 to 55,000 clones listed, approximately 84% are singletons. The clonotype comes from an adult with an advanced solid tumor such as melanoma, head and neck, liver or kidney cancer. Sequencing used CD4+ or CD8+ T cells sorted from blood, obtained in a trial of the OX40 agonist ivuxolimab. V and J are TRBV5-1 and TRBJ2-7, with D maybe TRBD1 (8 bases). CDR3 in amino acids: CASSPPGQVFRGKRETYEQYF. CDR3 bases: TGCGCCAGCAGCCCCCCGGGACAGGTATTCCGGGGGAAGCGGGAAACCTACGAGCAGTACTTC.